The 7 T cell receptor beta chains reported below all come from one sample, sequenced in a study of regulatory T cells in long-lasting Graves disease. The time point denotes: newly diagnosed GD, antithyroid drugs for less than 3 months. There was RNA extracted from PBMCs, and the TCR library was made from it. The authors built TCR beta libraries using iRepertoire HTBI primers and Arm-PCR of CDR3 regions. TCRdb called the multiplex PCR reads again in MiXCR, with one record for every CDR3 protein. This sample has 450,000 to 650,000 distinct CDR3 sequences, with around 16% found just once. The sample also formed part of further work on T cells in Graves' hyperthyroidism and ophthalmopathy.

The material was peripheral blood mononuclear cells (PBMCs), obtained at new diagnosis, from a patient treated with antithyroid drugs. Receptor source: a woman between 40 and 65 years old with Graves disease.

This clonotype was seen only a few times. This may stem from a read error, because a much larger clone lies one nucleotide away. The J gene is TRBJ2-5, the V gene TRBV12-3 or TRBV12-4, with 10 bases that match TRBD2. The CDR3 has 15 amino acids. V dropped 6 bases and J dropped 2; count of bases not matched to a gene: 6. The CDR3 nucleotides read TGTGCCAGCAGCCCCGGGACTAGCGATCAAGAGACCCAGTACTTC. Its protein is CASSPGTSDQETQYF.

The chain links TRBV12-3 or TRBV12-4 to TRBJ2-1, with 7 bases aligning to TRBD1. V was clipped by 4 bases and J by 15 bases; unmatched bases: 9. The CDR3 runs 12 residues. The chain's CDR3 is CASSSDRARMFF. CDR3 DNA sequence: TGTGCCAGCAGTTCAGACAGGGCAAGAATGTTCTTC.

V and J are TRBV6-2 or TRBV6-3 and TRBJ1-1; 10 bases line up with TRBD1. J was trimmed by 8 bases and V by 5 bases; bases with no gene match: 11. The CDR3 consists of 15 residues. The germline gives CDR1 MNHEY, CDR2 SVGEGT. CDR3 in amino acids: CASSGTGAIGFEAFF. CDR3 DNA: TGTGCCAGCAGTGGGACAGGGGCCATTGGCTTCGAAGCTTTCTTT.

This clonotype was detected ten times or more. This chain uses TRBV7-2 with TRBJ2-7; TRBD1 or TRBD2 may be the D gene (5 bases each). The CDR3 totals 15 residues. Germline CDR1 is SGHTA and CDR2 is FQGNSA. The ends were cut back, 2 bases at V and 3 bases at J, with 14 bases in the middle. CDR3 nucleotides: TGTGCCAGCAGCTTACGGGCCGGGACGAACTACGAGCAGTACTTC. Encoded protein: CASSLRAGTNYEQYF.

Many counts were recorded for this clonotype. The V call is TRBV28, the J call TRBJ2-7; D unresolved. The CDR3 loop spans 15 amino acids. CDR1 and CDR2 from the germline V gene are MDHEN and SYDVKM. Trimming left V 5 bases short and J 3 bases short, with 17 bases between. DNA for the CDR3: TGTGCCAGCAGTCCTCAGACGCTAAGAGGCTACGAGCAGTACTTC. Translation: CASSPQTLRGYEQYF.

This clonotype occurred a few times. This sequence joins TRBV11-3 and TRBJ1-1; maybe TRBD1 (5 bases). Deletions cut 3 bases from V and 5 bases from J, with 10 bases between. The CDR3 contains 13 residues. From germline, CDR1 is SGHNT and CDR2 YENEEA. CDR3 residues: CASSFRGFTEAFF. The DNA for the CDR3 is TGTGCCAGCAGCTTCCGGGGCTTTACTGAAGCTTTCTTT.

In this sample, this clonotype turned up many times. V is TRBV18 and J is TRBJ2-5; 8 positions agree with TRBD1. Germline V CDR1 and CDR2: KGHSH, LQKENI. The CDR3 has 15 residues. V gave up 0 bases and J gave up 5 bases; unmatched junction bases: 5. The DNA of the CDR3 is TGTGCCAGCTCACCACCTGGCCGGACAGGGGAGACCCAGTACTTC. This codes for CASSPPGRTGETQYF.